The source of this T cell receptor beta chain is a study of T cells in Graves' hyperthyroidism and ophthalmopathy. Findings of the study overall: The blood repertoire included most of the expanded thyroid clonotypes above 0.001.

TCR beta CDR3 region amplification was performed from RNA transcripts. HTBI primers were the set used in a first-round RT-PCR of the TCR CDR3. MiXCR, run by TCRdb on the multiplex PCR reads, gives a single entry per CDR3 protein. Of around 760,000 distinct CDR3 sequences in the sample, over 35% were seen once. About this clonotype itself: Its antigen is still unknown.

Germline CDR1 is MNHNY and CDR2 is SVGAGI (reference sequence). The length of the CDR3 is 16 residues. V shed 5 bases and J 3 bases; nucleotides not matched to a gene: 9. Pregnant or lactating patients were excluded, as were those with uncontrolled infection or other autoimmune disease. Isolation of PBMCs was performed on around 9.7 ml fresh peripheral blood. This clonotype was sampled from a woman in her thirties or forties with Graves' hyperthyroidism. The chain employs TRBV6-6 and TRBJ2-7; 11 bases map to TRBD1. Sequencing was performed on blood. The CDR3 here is CASSATGTGGSYEQYF. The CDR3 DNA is TGTGCCAGCAGTGCCACCGGGACAGGGGGTAGCTACGAGCAGTACTTC.